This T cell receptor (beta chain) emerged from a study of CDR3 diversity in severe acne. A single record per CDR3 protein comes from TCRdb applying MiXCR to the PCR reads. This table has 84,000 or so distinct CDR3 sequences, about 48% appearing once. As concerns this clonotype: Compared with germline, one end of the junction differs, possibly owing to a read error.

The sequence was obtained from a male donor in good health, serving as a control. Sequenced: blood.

As DNA, the CDR3 is TGTGCCAGCGGTGGAGTGAAGGGAGAGCCTTACAATGAGCAGCTCTTC. Translating it yields CASGGVKGEPYNEQLF. The chain links TRBV6-1 to TRBJ2-1; D is possibly TRBD2 (5 bases). The CDR3 has 16 residues. Germline-derived CDR1 and CDR2 are MNHNS and SASEGT.